This T cell receptor beta chain was recorded in a study of T cells in Graves' hyperthyroidism and ophthalmopathy. The V gene lost 7 bases and the J gene lost 2 bases, with 15 bases spanning the gap. Looked up from germline, CDR1 is SNHLY and CDR2 is FYNNEI. The CDR3 consists of 14 residues. This clonotype was counted at least ten times. Using RNA transcripts as the source, TCR beta CDR3 regions were amplified. The TCR CDR3 was amplified in a first-round RT-PCR using the HTBI primer set. A single record per CDR3 protein comes from TCRdb applying MiXCR to the multiplex PCR reads. Of 400,000 to 500,000 distinct CDR3 sequences in the sample, roughly 14% were seen once.

This chain links TRBV2 with TRBJ2-7; D may be TRBD2 (6 bases). Sequences were obtained from blood. This TCR derives from a man between 18 and 35 years old with Graves' ophthalmopathy. The CDR3 nucleotides read TGTGCCAGCATGGGCGCGGGGACCGCCTACGAGCAGTACTTC. The encoded protein is CASMGAGTAYEQYF.